What follows is one T cell receptor (beta chain) and its context. There is no known antigen for this receptor. There are no base qualities to consult, and no much larger clone falls within one base. Libraries came from 5' RACE. TCRdb lists the instrument as Illumina HiSeq 2500. A second PCR of roughly 7 to 11 cycles was performed with a sample-barcoded 5' primer and a J-beta primer mix. Each TCR beta cDNA molecule received a unique molecular identifier from a template-switch 5' adaptor carrying 12 random nucleotides. Each sample yielded at least 2.5 million CDR3-containing paired-end reads. First-strand cDNA synthesis was performed from all RNA using the Mint cDNA synthesis kit, with priming by a TRBC-specific oligonucleotide. Following uracil-DNA glycosylase treatment, a first 18-cycle PCR with universal primers M1SS and BC2_uni_R was performed on all cDNA. The authors' pipeline ran thus. For normalization, 1 million high-quality reads were randomly selected from each sample, with every read carrying a distinct molecular identifier. Reads sharing molecular identifiers were discarded rather than binned into consensus sequences. CDR3 identification, clonotype clustering and error correction used MiTCR with a Q25 quality threshold and the strictest error-elimination algorithm. Lower-bound total TCR beta diversity was estimated with a nonparametric unseen species model using Euler transformation. In-frame beta chains were kept once TCRdb had trimmed the public reads at Q25 with fastp and called clones with MiXCR. Each CDR3 protein gets just one entry, which takes the most common genes and DNA from the rows behind it. None of the V and J calls come from the authors' own analysis; TCRdb made them. The sample has 890,000 or so distinct CDR3 sequences on record, around two thirds of them singletons. In total, the top ten clones hold 28% of the sample.

The data are from a study of blood T cells in healthy people across ages (dated by TCRdb to the mid-2010s). General notes on the study: In model experiments, roughly one uniquely barcoded TCR beta cDNA molecule per two T cells was captured by template switching. The study measured age-related changes in TCR beta repertoire diversity using deep sequencing normalized with unique cDNA molecular identifiers. Donors were grouped into four age groups: young (average roughly 15 years), middle-aged (39), aged (approximately 58) and long-lived (just over 80). To avoid experimental bias, donors of different ages were distributed randomly across sequencing lanes. For two donors (one aged 18 to 29 and one aged 80 or older), the study analyzed two additional independent replicas of 1 million unique cDNA reads from the same blood draw. Results the study describes overall, beyond this receptor: The percentage of naive T cells measured by flow cytometry correlated strongly with observed TCR beta diversity. Compared with the aged group, the long-lived group had more naive CD4+ T cells, fewer expanded clones and increased TCR diversity, a pattern suggesting age selection. Because the CMV infection status of the donors was unknown, age-related changes in expanded clonotypes may potentially have been confounded. Total diversity estimates from one million sequenced T cells were considered lower bounds and underestimates. Observed TCR beta diversity per million T cells fell roughly linearly with age, and a significant reduction was already apparent by age around 40. Bulk unsorted PBMC profiling prevented conclusive comparison of naive and antigen-experienced compartments.

Donors were 39 systemically healthy Caucasian individuals from Russia aged about 6 to 100 years. About 10 milliliters of peripheral blood were drawn from each donor into EDTA-treated Vacutainer tubes. Ficoll-Paque density-gradient centrifugation was used to isolate PBMCs, with at least 6 million per sample. Trizol reagent was used to extract total RNA from the PBMCs, yielding at least 5.5 micrograms per sample. The percentages of naive CD45RAhigh/CD27high T cells were determined by flow cytometry on a PBMC aliquot from every donor. Here V drops 3 bases and J drops 1 base, and the junction holds 5 bases not matched to any gene. The CDR3 starts with the cysteine, ends with the phenylalanine, and has 16 residues. The read is trimmed to its CDR3 DNA, 48 bases read in frame from base 1. Looking up the germline V gene yields CDR1 SGHRS and CDR2 YFSETQ.

This TCR derives from a man aged 25 to 40 in good health. The chain employs TRBV5-1 and TRBJ2-3; 10 junctional bases match TRBD2. Sequenced input: blood. The CDR3 protein sequence reads: CASSSGTSVGTDTQYF. Here is the DNA: TGCGCCAGCAGCTCCGGGACTAGCGTCGGCACAGATACGCAGTATTTT.